The entry that follows covers one T cell receptor beta chain sequence. The antigen is undetermined. Authors' analysis steps: Junction-only immunoSEQ sequences carried no quality scores, so filtering differed. Libraries were prepared by immunoSEQ multiplex PCR; TCRdb keeps only in-frame clonotypes and omits some of them. The V and J calls and the clone size are those of that table, but D and trimming were determined from the DNA. The table lists 2,500,000 or so clones, more than 80% of them singletons, with 0.11% to 0.15% in the top ten. Germline V gives CDR1 MNHNY, CDR2 SVGAGI (reference sequence). V was shortened by 6 bases and J by 1 base, with 9 bases between the two germline ends. The CDR3 consists of 13 residues. The sample comes from a study of shared clonotypes between healthy human individuals. Study information: Each donor's CD4 naive and CD4 memory cells filled three plates apiece, CD8 naive two, and CD8 memory one. Study outcomes and limitations: Some naive CD4 clonotypes, around 4.9%, turned up in common across four donors. Sorted-subset sequencing was shown by rarefaction to be incomplete despite large depth.

The receptor was derived from a young man in good health. The sample comprised naive CD4+ T cells sorted from blood. Subset indicated: CD45RA+ positively selected. This rearrangement joins TRBV6-6 to TRBJ2-5, with D possibly matching TRBD1 (6 bases). CDR3: CASRRGGQETQYF. CDR3 nucleotides: TGTGCCAGCAGGAGAGGGGGCCAAGAGACCCAGTACTTC.